This T cell receptor beta chain is from a study of blood T cell repertoires in COVID-19. For the study at large: The samples span acute and convalescent COVID-19 from the United States, Italy and Spain. Nucleic acid was either cDNA or gDNA, and it came from T cells, B-cell-depleted T cells, or PBMCs.

This CDR3 region has 16 residues. The germline gives CDR1 SGHDN, CDR2 FVKESK. V shed 1 base, J shed 6 bases, and the junction held 7 bases outside the gene matches. Those who participated ranged in age from about 18 to 89 years and resided in 20 to 25 US areas. Original handling: Cell counts per sample came from amplifying reference gene primers. Method: immunoSEQ multiplex PCR; TCRdb's copy keeps in-frame clones and lacks some. V and J calls and clone size are given by that table; D and trimming were obtained from the DNA. The data show about 200,000 clones, 80% to 90% seen once. The rearrangement links TRBV14 to TRBJ2-2, with TRBD1 matching over 8 bases. The source is a woman between 40 and 55 years old with acute COVID-19. Sequenced: PBMCs or T cells enriched from blood (not recorded which). The CDR3 loop reads CASSQAGGIRAGELFF. As DNA, the CDR3 is TGTGCCAGCAGCCAAGCAGGGGGCATCAGGGCCGGGGAGCTGTTTTTT.